This record looks at one T cell receptor beta chain sequence and its context. Its antigen has not been determined. The record has no base qualities; no much larger clone is one base away. These data are taken from a study of glioma-infiltrating T cells after dendritic cell vaccination (dated by TCRdb to the mid-2010s). Context from the whole study: The cohort included some 15 glioblastoma patients drawn from Phase I and II dendritic cell vaccination trials, of whom 9 were newly diagnosed and 6 had recurrent disease. Between the early 2000s and the early 2010s, the patients were given dendritic cell vaccination pulsed with autologous tumor lysate. The vaccine consisted of monocyte-derived dendritic cells cultured about 7 days with IL-4 and GM-CSF, then pulsed overnight with autologous tumor lysate. Each patient got three intradermal injections of the dendritic cell vaccine, spaced at biweekly intervals, in the arm below the axilla. In glioblastoma patients vaccinated with dendritic cells, deep sequencing of TCR beta CDR3 regions served to measure tumor-infiltrating lymphocyte content and to compare repertoires between tumor and blood. Survival after dendritic cell vaccination was correlated with TCR sequencing metrics, including TIL content and tumor-blood repertoire overlap.

General study outcomes and caveats: The response model built on TCR overlap across three groups was characterized as speculative, with prospective validation still needed. No direct relationship between TCR clonality and survival was found, suggesting a diverse polyclonal response may matter. The cohort was small and heterogeneous, only a few patients had full blood and tumor sets, and even fewer had initial-recurrent tumor pairs. Higher estimated pretreatment TIL content predicted longer time to progression and overall survival after dendritic cell vaccination.

TCRB CDR3 regions were amplified from about 2 ug genomic DNA, or all available DNA if less, using the immunoSEQ assay. The multiplex PCR employed 60 forward primers targeting TCR V beta segments and 13 reverse primers targeting J beta segments. Synthetic control templates were spiked into each sample at limiting dilution to estimate reads per starting template. Sequencing produced 87 bp reads on the Illumina HiSeq System. The original pipeline was this. To remove PCR and sequencing errors, closely related sequences were merged with a nearest neighbor algorithm. TCR overlap was defined as the percentage of unique tumor TCR beta sequences that were also present in the same patient's peripheral blood. TCRdb holds this immuneACCESS table with in-frame rearrangements only. Some clones are missing; in checked studies, unresolved V genes explain under half, and the rest has no known cause. The DNA was the basis for D and trimming; V, J and clone size are from that table. The sample table contains approximately 85,000 clones; only one count was recorded for around 85% of them. In total, the top ten clones hold over 6.5% of the sample.

The sample's time point label, in plain terms: after dendritic cell vaccination, including at tumor progression/relapse. To be selected, patients needed enough residual fresh-frozen tumor tissue and more than two years of available survival data. None of the glioblastoma patients carried an isocitrate dehydrogenase mutation, although molecular status otherwise varied. PBMC were collected before vaccination, two weeks after the third vaccination, and at tumor progression if tumor progression occurred. Genomic DNA was extracted with the Qiagen DNeasy Blood extraction Kit. Trimming removed 0 bases from V and 2 bases from J, leaving 7 bases between the germline ends. The CDR3 goes from the cysteine to the phenylalanine over 14 residues. The DNA shown is the 42-base CDR3, in frame from base 1. CDR1 and CDR2 are read off the germline V gene (reference sequence) as MNHEY and SMNVEV.

The material was blood, obtained after dendritic cell vaccination. The receptor chain draws on TRBV27 and TRBJ1-2; there is no confident call for the D gene. The receptor was derived from a human donor with glioblastoma. The CDR3 sequence is CASSLSSTNYGYTF. The DNA sequence is as follows: TGTGCCAGCAGTTTATCTAGTACCAACTATGGCTACACCTTC.